What follows describes a single T cell receptor (beta chain). Its specificity is unknown. The data stem from a study of CD8 T cells in ankylosing spondylitis. V was pared by 4 bases and J by 1 base, with 13 bases between. The CDR3 spans 16 residues. Germline assignment: CDR1 SGHDN and CDR2 FVKESK. General study points: Reports of some motif variants in reactive arthritis synovial fluid and blood predate this one. It was reported that disease-linked clones were significantly enriched in matched ankylosing spondylitis synovial fluid. Apparently characteristic of ankylosing spondylitis blood was a TCR beta motif (roughly 8 highly homologous variants). Disease-associated clones were CD8+ and fairly uncommon in peripheral blood.

Making use of molecular barcodes, quantitative 5'-RACE generated TCR beta libraries. A single record per CDR3 protein comes from TCRdb applying MiXCR to the 5' RACE reads. Among around 440,000 distinct CDR3 sequences, 17% were seen once, and the ten largest hold just over 1%. The rearrangement links TRBV14 to TRBJ2-2, with D possibly being TRBD1 or TRBD2 (6 bases each). Sequencing used blood, either unsorted or a sorted T cell fraction (not recorded which). This clonotype originated in a male donor with ankylosing spondylitis. CDR3: CASSRRGPQNTGELFF. The CDR3 nucleotides read TGTGCCAGCAGCCGTCGGGGGCCACAGAACACCGGGGAGCTGTTTTTT.